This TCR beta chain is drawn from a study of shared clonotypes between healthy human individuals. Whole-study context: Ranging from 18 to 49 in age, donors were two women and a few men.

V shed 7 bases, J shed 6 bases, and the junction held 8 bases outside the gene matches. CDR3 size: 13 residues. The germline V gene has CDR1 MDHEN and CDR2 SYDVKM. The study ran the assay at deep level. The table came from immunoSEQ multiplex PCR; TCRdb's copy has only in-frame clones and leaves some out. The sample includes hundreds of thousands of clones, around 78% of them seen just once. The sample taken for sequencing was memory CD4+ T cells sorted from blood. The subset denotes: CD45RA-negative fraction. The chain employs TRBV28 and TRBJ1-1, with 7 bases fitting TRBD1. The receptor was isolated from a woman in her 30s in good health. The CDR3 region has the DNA TGTGCCAGCATCAAACAGGGGAGAGCTGAAGCTTTCTTT. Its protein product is CASIKQGRAEAFF.